This T cell receptor beta chain stems from a study of response to subunit inactivated influenza vaccine. V lost 5 bases and J lost 2; bases outside the gene matches: 8. The CDR3 runs to 14 residues. From germline, CDR1 is DFQATT and CDR2 SNEGSKA (reference sequence). This clonotype was picked up a small number of times. TCRdb processed the RT-PCR reads anew with MiXCR; each CDR3 protein has one entry. The table shows around 520,000 distinct CDR3 sequences, with roughly 10% occurring only once. The starting material was PBMCs from blood, obtained on the day of vaccination. The clonotype was recovered from a man in his fifties who received an inactivated influenza vaccine. The chain uses TRBV20-1 and TRBJ2-5; 7 bases agree with TRBD2. In DNA form, the CDR3 reads TGCAGTGCTTCCGGGACTACTCATCAAGAGACCCAGTACTTC. This encodes CSASGTTHQETQYF.